This TCR beta chain was captured by sequencing in a study of STAT3 mutations in large granular lymphocyte leukemia. This CDR3 is 12 amino acids long. V lost 2 bases and J lost 4, with 8 bases in between. Germline loops: CDR1 GTSNPN, CDR2 SVGIG (reference sequence). Average productive template count per sample was approximately 40,000. TCRdb keeps only in-frame clones here, not all; method: immunoSEQ multiplex PCR. Counted here are about 19,000 clones, about 92% occurring once; the ten biggest clones make up just under 45%. In this sample, this clone turned up once. What it binds is unknown. Whole-study findings and limits: Suggested: STAT3 mutation was not the ancestral event for these clonal expansions. Every T-cell large granular lymphocyte leukemia patient had at least one immunodominant TCR beta clonotype.

This chain uses TRBV30 with TRBJ1-2; TRBD1 might be the D (5 bases). The sample consisted of peripheral blood mononuclear cells. This TCR came from a man aged 60 to 69 with T-cell large granular lymphocyte leukemia. Some clones in this sample may be carry-over from other donors' samples. The CDR3 DNA reads TGTGCCTGGAGTCCCGGGGCCTATGGCTACACCTTC. As protein: CAWSPGAYGYTF.